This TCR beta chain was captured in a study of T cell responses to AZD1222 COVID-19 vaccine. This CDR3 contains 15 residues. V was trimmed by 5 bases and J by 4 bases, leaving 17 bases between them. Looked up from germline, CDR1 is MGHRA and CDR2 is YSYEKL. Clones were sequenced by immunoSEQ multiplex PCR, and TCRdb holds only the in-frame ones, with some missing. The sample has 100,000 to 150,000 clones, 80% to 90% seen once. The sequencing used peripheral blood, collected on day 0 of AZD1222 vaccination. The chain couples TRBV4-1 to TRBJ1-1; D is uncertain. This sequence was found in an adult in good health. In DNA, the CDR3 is TGCGCCAGCAGCTACGGATCCGGCCAGCGCACTGAAGCTTTCTTT. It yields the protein CASSYGSGQRTEAFF.